One and the same sample provided the 7 T cell receptor beta chains below, sequenced in a study of shared clonotypes between healthy human individuals. Data came from immunoSEQ multiplex PCR; TCRdb stores just in-frame clones and leaves some out. This table holds some 490,000 clones, around 73% found once. Source material: PBMCs. The receptors come from a woman aged 40 to 50 in good health. Some clones in this sample may be carry-over from other donors' samples.

This chain joins TRBV14 and TRBJ2-2; TRBD2 agrees at 10 bases. The germline V gene encodes CDR1 SGHDN and CDR2 FVKESK. The V and J ends lost 4 bases and 1 base, in that order; junction bases with no gene match: 6. There are 17 residues in the CDR3. CDR3 DNA sequence: TGTGCCAGCAGCCCCCTCCCTAGCGGGGGGAACACCGGGGAGCTGTTTTTT. Amino acid sequence: CASSPLPSGGNTGELFF. Full variable domain (missing parts from reference TRBV14 and TRBJ2-2): EAGVTQFPSHSVIEKGQTVTLRCDPISGHDNLYWYRRVMGKEIKFLLHFVKESKQDESGMPNNRFLAERTGGTYSTLKVQPAELEDSGVYFCASSPLPSGGNTGELFFGEGSRLTVL.

The V gene is TRBV19, the J gene TRBJ1-2, with D possibly TRBD1 on 5 matching bases. V was trimmed by 2 bases and J by 8 bases, leaving 24 bases between them. This CDR3 contains 17 residues. CDR1 is LNHDA, CDR2 SQIVND, per germline (reference sequence). CDR3 sequence (DNA): TGTGCCAGTAGTATACTGGGTCTGCAGGGAAGCTATGTCGGCTACACCTTC. Translating it yields CASSILGLQGSYVGYTF.

This clone turned up a few times. The rearrangement links TRBV4-2 to TRBJ2-7, with 11 nucleotides matching TRBD2. Trimming cost V 0 bases and J 2 bases; bases outside gene matches: 0. Germline-derived CDR1 and CDR2 are LGHNA and YNFKEQ. The CDR3 totals 15 residues. The CDR3 spells CASSQDSGRAYEQYF. CDR3 sequence (DNA): TGTGCCAGCAGCCAAGATAGCGGGAGGGCCTACGAGCAGTACTTC.

V is TRBV28 and J is TRBJ2-7; tentative D call: TRBD1 (6 bases). Germline CDR1 is MDHEN and CDR2 is SYDVKM. The V gene lost 4 bases and the J gene lost 0 bases, with 10 bases spanning the gap. CDR3 length equals 14 residues. The CDR3 reads CASSSTGGSYEQYF. DNA of the CDR3: TGTGCCAGCAGTTCGACAGGTGGCTCCTACGAGCAGTACTTC.

As regards this clone: A much larger clone differs from this one at a single base, so this may be a read error. This sequence joins TRBV18 and TRBJ2-7, with D perhaps TRBD2 (6 bases). The CDR3 has 13 residues. Trimming left V 8 bases short and J 0 bases short, with 11 bases between. Looked up from germline, CDR1 is KGHSH and CDR2 is LQKENI. The CDR3 DNA reads as TGTGCCAGCAGGGACGGGAGCTCCTACGAGCAGTACTTC. Residues: CASRDGSSYEQYF.

This clone was detected only once. The chain recombines TRBV10-2 with TRBJ2-7; 8 nucleotides agree with TRBD1. Germline V gene lookup returns CDR1 WSHSY and CDR2 SAAADI. V was clipped by 6 bases and J by 3 bases; unmatched bases: 7. The CDR3 sequence is 14 residues long. The CDR3 DNA reads as TGCGCCAGCAGAACCGGGACAGGACGCTACGAGCAGTACTTC. It specifies CASRTGTGRYEQYF.

The chain has TRBV9 and TRBJ1-2; 10 bases agree with TRBD1. J lost 6 bases, V lost 4 bases, and 12 bases had no gene match. CDR3 length: 16 residues. Germline lookup yields CDR1 SGDLS and CDR2 YYNGEE. Here the CDR3 DNA reads TGTGCCAGCAGCCCCCATCAAACAGACAGGGGGCATGGCTACACCTTC. Residues: CASSPHQTDRGHGYTF.